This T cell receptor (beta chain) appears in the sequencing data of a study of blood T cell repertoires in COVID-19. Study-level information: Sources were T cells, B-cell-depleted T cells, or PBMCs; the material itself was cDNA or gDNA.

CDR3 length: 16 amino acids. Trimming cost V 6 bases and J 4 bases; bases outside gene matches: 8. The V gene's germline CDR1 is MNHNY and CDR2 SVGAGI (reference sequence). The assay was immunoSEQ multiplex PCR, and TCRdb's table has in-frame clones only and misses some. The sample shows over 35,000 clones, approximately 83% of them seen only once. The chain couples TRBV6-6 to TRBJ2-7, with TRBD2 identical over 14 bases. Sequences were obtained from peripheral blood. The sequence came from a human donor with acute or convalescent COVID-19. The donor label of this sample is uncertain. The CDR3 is CASRGTSGGSTYEQYF. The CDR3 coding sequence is TGTGCCAGCAGGGGGACTAGCGGGGGTTCCACATACGAGCAGTACTTC.